The text below deals with one T cell receptor (beta chain). The data are from a study of blood T cell repertoires in COVID-19. Study-level background: Samples of COVID-19 (acute and convalescent) were obtained from the United States, Italy and Spain. T cells, B-cell-depleted T cells, or PBMCs supplied cDNA or gDNA.

How the authors handled the data: Amplification with reference gene primers provided the estimates of nucleated cell counts. Clones were sequenced by immunoSEQ multiplex PCR, and TCRdb holds only the in-frame ones, with some missing. V and J calls and clone size are given by that table; D and trimming were obtained from the DNA. The sample carries about 140,000 clones, roughly 86% recorded once. The CDR3 has 14 residues. V was cut by 6 bases and J by 4 bases, with 16 bases left in between. In germline, CDR1 is MDHEN, CDR2 SYDVKM. What was sequenced was peripheral blood. V and J are TRBV28 and TRBJ2-7; possibly TRBD2 for D (6 bases). The TCR originated in a woman aged 60-75 years with acute or convalescent COVID-19. CDR3 bases: TGTGCCAGCAGCAGACATGTCCGGGGGTACGAGCAGTACTTC. This codes for CASSRHVRGYEQYF.